Listed below are T cell receptor beta chains from one sample, sequenced in a study of T-cell reconstitution after alpha-beta-depleted transplantation in children. TCRdb passed the PCR reads through MiXCR, listing each CDR3 protein once. The table has about 280,000 distinct CDR3 sequences, 11% seen once. This sample comprised peripheral blood, obtained 180 days after TCRalphabeta/CD19-depleted stem cell transplant. All receptors come from a male patient under 10 years old who had a stem cell transplant for chronic granulomatous disease, so the T cells may come from the graft donor. The CDR3 runs from the conserved cysteine through the conserved F or W. The D gene is left open where the match is weak. A clone size is listed for some rows: how often the clone was seen (once, few, many), or a class if it is expanded.

clone_size	v_call	j_call	d_call	cdr3_aa	cdr3_nt
many	TRBV10-3	TRBJ2-3	TRBD1	CAISESHGQGYRNTQYF	TGTGCCATCAGTGAGTCACACGGACAGGGTTATCGGAATACGCAGTATTTT
many	TRBV20-1	TRBJ2-1	.	CSANNDPQGEQFF	TGCAGTGCCAACAATGATCCTCAGGGAGAGCAGTTCTTC
many	TRBV12-3/TRBV12-4	TRBJ2-3	.	CASSLANTDTQYF	TGTGCCAGCAGTTTGGCGAACACAGATACGCAGTATTTT
many	TRBV6-5	TRBJ2-1	TRBD2	CASSYSSGSYNEQFF	TGTGCCAGCAGTTACTCAAGCGGGAGCTACAATGAGCAGTTCTTC
many	TRBV12-3/TRBV12-4	TRBJ1-4	.	CASSLDSEKLFF	TGTGCCAGCAGTTTGGACAGTGAAAAACTGTTTTTT
.	TRBV7-2	TRBJ1-2	TRBD1	CASSLAQTGGGYGYTF	TGTGCCAGCAGCTTAGCACAGACAGGGGGCGGCTATGGCTACACCTTC
many	TRBV21-1	TRBJ2-1	.	CASSQSPGALSYNEQFF	TGTGCCAGCAGCCAATCGCCGGGGGCTCTCTCCTACAATGAGCAGTTCTTC
many	TRBV12-3/TRBV12-4	TRBJ2-7	TRBD2	CASTSSGSTYEQYF	TGTGCCAGCACCTCAAGCGGGAGTACCTACGAGCAGTACTTC
many	TRBV5-8	TRBJ1-3	TRBD1	CASSWDSGSGNTIYF	TGTGCCAGCAGCTGGGACAGCGGCTCTGGAAACACCATATATTTT
many	TRBV18	TRBJ2-2	.	CASSPQWGVVAGELFF	TGTGCCAGCTCACCTCAGTGGGGAGTAGTCGCCGGGGAGCTGTTTTTT
many	TRBV29-1	TRBJ1-2	TRBD1	CSAGQNYGYTF	TGCAGCGCGGGACAGAACTATGGCTACACCTTC
many	TRBV12-3/TRBV12-4	TRBJ1-1	.	CASGRVTEAFF	TGTGCCAGCGGGCGGGTCACTGAAGCTTTCTTT
.	TRBV12-3/TRBV12-4	TRBJ1-2	TRBD1	CASSLVWWPPGQKNHGYTF	TGTGCCAGCAGTTTGGTTTGGTGGCCACCGGGACAGAAGAACCATGGCTACACCTTC
many	TRBV15	TRBJ2-7	TRBD1	CATSRVHTGGREQYF	TGTGCCACCAGCAGAGTTCATACAGGGGGCCGTGAGCAGTACTTC
few	TRBV7-2	TRBJ2-7	TRBD2	CASSSGLAGYSYEQYF	TGTGCCAGCAGCTCCGGACTAGCGGGGTACTCCTACGAGCAGTACTTC
many	TRBV5-1	TRBJ2-5	TRBD2	CASNIRTSGAQETQYF	TGCGCCAGCAACATCAGGACTAGCGGGGCCCAAGAGACCCAGTACTTC
many	TRBV29-1	TRBJ2-1	.	CSGIGGGPYNEQFF	TGCAGCGGTATAGGGGGGGGACCTTACAATGAGCAGTTCTTC
many	TRBV7-9	TRBJ2-7	.	CASSLARNSYEQYF	TGTGCCAGCAGCTTAGCGCGGAACTCCTACGAGCAGTACTTC
few	TRBV14	TRBJ1-4	TRBD1	CASSHKPGTDNEKLFF	TGTGCCAGCAGCCATAAGCCCGGGACAGATAATGAAAAACTGTTTTTT
few	TRBV27	TRBJ1-2	.	CASKGRGSLYGYTF	TGTGCCAGCAAGGGACGTGGGAGCCTCTATGGCTACACCTTC
many	TRBV29-1	TRBJ1-1	.	CSVDRDIMNTEAFF	TGCAGCGTTGATCGGGACATAATGAACACTGAAGCTTTCTTT
many	TRBV5-1	TRBJ2-1	.	CASSAFRAGPYRGQFF	TGCGCCAGCAGCGCCTTTCGGGCAGGTCCATACCGTGGGCAGTTCTTC
many	TRBV20-1	TRBJ2-1	.	CSARRHWSSYNEQFF	TGCAGTGCTAGGCGGCATTGGAGCTCCTACAATGAGCAGTTCTTC
many	TRBV29-1	TRBJ1-2	.	CSVDDGDNYGYTF	TGCAGCGTTGATGACGGAGACAACTATGGCTACACCTTC
many	TRBV6-1	TRBJ1-4	.	CASRMAEKLFF	TGTGCCAGCAGGATGGCTGAAAAACTGTTTTTT
many	TRBV5-1	TRBJ2-2	.	CASSLMTVNTGELFF	TGCGCCAGCAGCTTGATGACGGTAAACACCGGGGAGCTGTTTTTT
many	TRBV6-5	TRBJ2-1	.	CASSYGLDNEQFF	TGTGCCAGCAGTTACGGACTCGACAATGAGCAGTTCTTC
many	TRBV11-3	TRBJ2-2	TRBD2	CASSHGTSGSGTGELFF	TGTGCCAGCAGCCACGGGACTAGCGGGAGTGGGACCGGGGAGCTGTTTTTT
many	TRBV7-9	TRBJ2-5	.	CASSPHSGGPETQYF	TGTGCCAGCAGCCCCCATTCAGGGGGGCCGGAGACCCAGTACTTC
many	TRBV7-8	TRBJ2-3	TRBD2	CASSLRRLAGGPTDTQYF	TGTGCCAGCAGCTTACGGAGACTAGCGGGGGGGCCCACAGATACGCAGTATTTT
many	TRBV2	TRBJ2-7	.	CASTLSRGEQYF	TGTGCCAGCACCCTTAGCCGGGGCGAGCAGTACTTC
many	TRBV7-8	TRBJ2-3	TRBD2	CASSSKQIAGGRLGTDTQYF	TGTGCCAGCAGCTCAAAACAGATAGCGGGAGGGCGGCTTGGCACAGATACGCAGTATTTT
many	TRBV5-1	TRBJ2-7	TRBD2	CASSSTSGSYEQYF	TGCGCCAGCAGCTCGACTAGCGGCTCCTACGAGCAGTACTTC
many	TRBV7-9	TRBJ2-1	.	CASSLWDPSGFF	TGTGCCAGCAGCTTATGGGACCCTAGTGGATTCTTC
.	TRBV4-2	TRBJ2-7	.	CASSQAGYYEQYF	TGTGCCAGCAGCCAAGCAGGGTACTACGAGCAGTACTTC
many	TRBV12-3/TRBV12-4	TRBJ2-7	.	CASSRDTAYEQYF	TGTGCCAGCAGCCGGGACACCGCCTACGAGCAGTACTTC
many	TRBV5-5	TRBJ1-1	.	CASSLIPPEAFF	TGTGCCAGCAGCTTGATTCCGCCTGAAGCTTTCTTT
many	TRBV10-3	TRBJ2-3	TRBD2	CAISGLDSGGAAKSTDTQYF	TGTGCCATCAGTGGATTGGATAGCGGGGGGGCCGCAAAAAGCACAGATACGCAGTATTTT
many	TRBV20-1	TRBJ2-4	TRBD2	CSARDPRSGTPGDIQYF	TGCAGTGCTAGAGATCCCCGTAGCGGGACCCCCGGGGACATTCAGTACTTC
many	TRBV28	TRBJ2-2	.	CASSFGGELFF	TGTGCCAGCAGTTTTGGCGGGGAGCTGTTTTTT
many	TRBV7-6	TRBJ2-5	TRBD1	CASSLVPRKQGARETQYF	TGTGCCAGCAGCTTAGTTCCGAGGAAACAGGGGGCGCGGGAGACCCAGTACTTC
many	TRBV15	TRBJ2-4	.	CATSSRDGKNIQYF	TGTGCCACCAGCTCCCGGGACGGCAAAAACATTCAGTACTTC
many	TRBV12-5	TRBJ2-3	TRBD1	CASGSGTGDTQYF	TGTGCTAGTGGTTCCGGGACAGGAGATACGCAGTATTTT
many	TRBV4-2	TRBJ2-2	TRBD2	CASSRGLAGGDAGELFF	TGTGCCAGCAGCCGGGGACTAGCGGGAGGGGACGCCGGGGAGCTGTTTTTT
few	TRBV5-1	TRBJ2-1	.	CASSLLPGISYNEQFF	TGCGCCAGCAGCTTGCTTCCCGGGATCTCCTACAATGAGCAGTTCTTC
.	TRBV14	TRBJ2-1	.	CASSHDAVTYNEQFF	TGTGCCAGCAGCCATGATGCTGTTACCTACAATGAGCAGTTCTTC
.	TRBV30	TRBJ1-6	.	CAWRDSKNSPLHF	TGTGCCTGGAGAGACAGTAAAAATTCACCCCTCCACTTT
.	TRBV29-1	TRBJ2-2	TRBD1	CSTSGQGTAGELFF	TGCAGTACCTCGGGACAGGGGACCGCCGGGGAGCTGTTTTTT
many	TRBV12-3/TRBV12-4	TRBJ1-1	.	CASVRNTEAFF	TGTGCCAGCGTAAGGAACACTGAAGCTTTCTTT
many	TRBV6-1	TRBJ2-3	TRBD2	CASSEWGSGGDTQYF	TGTGCCAGCAGTGAATGGGGAAGCGGGGGCGATACGCAGTATTTT
many	TRBV6-1	TRBJ1-3	TRBD1	CASKAGGPSSGNTIYF	TGTGCCAGCAAAGCAGGGGGCCCGAGCTCTGGAAACACCATATATTTT
.	TRBV19	TRBJ2-1	.	CASTLAWTLGYNEQLF	TGTGCCAGTACACTGGCGTGGACTCTGGGGTACAATGAGCAGCTCTTC
once	TRBV19	TRBJ2-3	TRBD1	CASRLTGAHTDTQYF	TGTGCCAGTAGGCTCACAGGGGCCCACACAGATACGCAGTATTTT
.	TRBV6-1	TRBJ2-1	.	CAGKTSGGYNEQFF	TGTGCCGGCAAGACTTCCGGGGGCTACAATGAGCAGTTCTTC
many	TRBV12-3/TRBV12-4	TRBJ1-2	.	CASSLGSHRVYGYTF	TGTGCCAGCAGTTTAGGAAGTCATAGGGTCTATGGCTACACCTTC
many	TRBV11-2	TRBJ2-3	TRBD1	CASSRGQGPFPGGNTDTQYF	TGTGCCAGCAGCAGGGGACAGGGACCTTTTCCGGGAGGCAACACAGATACGCAGTATTTT
many	TRBV4-2	TRBJ2-7	TRBD2	CASSQEVAGGLYEQYF	TGTGCCAGCAGCCAAGAGGTCGCGGGGGGTCTCTACGAGCAGTACTTC
.	TRBV5-4	TRBJ1-1	TRBD1	CASSFGDRLNTEAFF	TGTGCCAGCAGCTTTGGGGACAGGTTGAACACTGAAGCTTTCTTT
many	TRBV12-3/TRBV12-4	TRBJ2-4	.	CASSLSGGAKNIQYF	TGTGCCAGCAGTTTATCGGGGGGCGCCAAAAACATTCAGTACTTC